What follows are 27 T cell receptor beta chains derived from one specimen sequenced in a study of blood T cell repertoires in COVID-19. Profiling relied on immunoSEQ multiplex PCR, and the TCRdb table lists in-frame clones only, not all of them. Counted here are almost 400,000 clones, about nine tenths occurring once; the ten biggest clones make up 1.7%. Sequenced material: PBMCs or T cells enriched from blood (not recorded which). The source is a woman aged 25 to 39 who had recovered from COVID-19.

The chain carries TRBV19 and TRBJ2-1; D is perhaps TRBD2 (5 bases). The CDR3 length is 17 residues. CDR1 and CDR2 (germline): LNHDA, SQIVND (reference sequence). Trimming took 3 bases from V and 6 from J, leaving 21 bases between them. In nucleotides, the CDR3 is TGTGCCAGTAGTATGGCACGCTGGTTGGTCAGCGGCAATGAGCAGTTCTTC. Its translation is CASSMARWLVSGNEQFF.

The chain links TRBV3-1 (or the pseudogene TRBV3-2) to TRBJ1-6; 10 bases align to TRBD1. CDR3 length equals 16 residues. Losses at the gene ends were 2 bases for V and 7 bases for J; bases not matched to a gene: 5. From germline, CDR1 is LGHDT and CDR2 YNNKEL (reference sequence). The chain's CDR3 is CASSQRDRGLNSPLHF. The CDR3 bases are TGTGCCAGCAGCCAACGGGACAGGGGATTAAATTCACCCCTCCACTTT.

In DNA, the CDR3 is TGTGCCAGCAGCGTAGGATTAGGGGGTGGAAACACCATATATTTT. Protein: CASSVGLGGGNTIYF. The chain joins TRBV9 to TRBJ1-3, with TRBD1 as a possible D gene (6 bases). Germline V lookup: CDR1 SGDLS, CDR2 YYNGEE. Trimming cost V 0 bases and J 3 bases, with 10 bases left between them. The CDR3 has 15 amino acids. Full variable domain (outside the CDR3, taken from reference TRBV9 and TRBJ1-3): DSGVTQTPKHLITATGQRVTLRCSPRSGDLSVYWYQQSLDQGLQFLIQYYNGEERAKGNILERFSAQQFPDLHSELNLSSLELGDSALYFCASSVGLGGGNTIYFGEGSWLTVV.

This chain joins TRBV30 and TRBJ1-3, with D unresolved. Germline CDR1 reads GTSNPN; CDR2 reads SVGIG (reference sequence). The germline V and J ends were trimmed by 2 bases and 3 bases, with 5 bases remaining between them. The CDR3 has 12 residues. As DNA, the CDR3 is TGTGCCTGGAGTTTTTATGGAAACACCATATATTTT. Amino acids: CAWSFYGNTIYF.

This clone was counted once. V and J are TRBV25-1 and TRBJ2-1; 9 bases agree with TRBD1. The V segment lost 8 bases and the J segment 7 bases; nucleotides outside the gene matches: 12. The CDR3 is 15 residues long. The germline V gene encodes CDR1 MGHDK and CDR2 SYGVNS. For the CDR3, the DNA is TGTGCCAGCCCCGGGACAGGGTTTTGTAGAAATGAGCAGTTCTTC. Translation gives CASPGTGFCRNEQFF.

In its sample, this clone was seen once. V gene TRBV29-1 combines with J gene TRBJ1-4, with 7 bases identical to TRBD1. Germline V gives CDR1 SQVTM, CDR2 ANQGSEA. After removal of 0 bases from V and 8 bases from J, the junction contained 3 bases not matched to a gene. The CDR3 has 13 amino acids. The chain's CDR3 is CSVEDGTEEKLFF. For the CDR3, the DNA is TGCAGCGTTGAAGACGGGACAGAAGAAAAACTGTTTTTT.

V and J are TRBV12-3 or TRBV12-4 and TRBJ2-7; TRBD1 aligns across 9 bases. J was trimmed by 5 bases and V by 3 bases; bases with no gene match: 2. This CDR3 contains 13 residues. DNA of the CDR3: TGTGCCAGCAGTTTGACAGGGGGACACGAGCAGTACTTC. The encoded protein is CASSLTGGHEQYF.

This chain uses TRBV7-3 with TRBJ2-5; perhaps TRBD1 as D (5 bases). Germline V gene lookup returns CDR1 SGHTA and CDR2 FQGTGA. Trimming pared 5 bases from V and 7 bases from J, leaving 14 bases between. This CDR3 comprises 13 residues. CDR3 loop: CASSVQGDGTQYF. CDR3 nucleotides: TGTGCCAGCAGCGTCCAGGGTGATGGGACCCAGTACTTC.

This clone was detected only once. The rearrangement uses TRBV6-5 and TRBJ1-2; 9 nucleotides align to TRBD1. CDR3 length: 14 residues. Per the germline V gene, CDR1 is MNHEY and CDR2 is SVGAGI. After removal of 2 bases from V and 8 bases from J, the junction contained 6 bases not matched to a gene. The CDR3 sequence: CASSYRTGAGGYTF. CDR3 nucleotide sequence: TGTGCCAGCAGTTACCGGACAGGGGCGGGAGGCTACACCTTC.

The chain carries TRBV11-1 and TRBJ2-5; 9 bases are shared with TRBD2. In germline, CDR1 is SGHAT, CDR2 FQDESV (reference sequence). This CDR3 has 16 amino acids. The ends lost 5 bases at V and 3 bases at J; junction bases unmatched: 10. Written as DNA, the CDR3 is TGTGCCAGCAGCCCTACGTCCCTAGCGGGGAAAGAGACCCAGTACTTC. Translated, it gives CASSPTSLAGKETQYF. Full variable domain (outside the CDR3, taken from reference TRBV11-1 and TRBJ2-5): EAEVAQSPRYKITEKSQAVAFWCDPISGHATLYWYRQILGQGPELLVQFQDESVVDDSQLPKDRFSAERLKGVDSTLKIQPAELGDSAMYLCASSPTSLAGKETQYFGPGTRLLVL.

V usage is TRBV5-6 and J usage is TRBJ2-3; TRBD1 agrees at 10 bases. The J segment lost 4 bases and the V segment lost 3 bases, leaving 5 bases of the junction unmatched. This CDR3 has 15 amino acids. The germline V gene encodes CDR1 SGHDT and CDR2 YYEEEE. Here the CDR3 DNA reads TGTGCCAGCAGCTCGGACAGGGGGTATGCAGATACGCAGTATTTT. Translation: CASSSDRGYADTQYF.

V usage is TRBV4-3 and J usage is TRBJ2-5; 7 bases map to TRBD1. Germline V gene data show CDR1 as LGHNA and CDR2 as YSLEER. The CDR3 runs to 15 residues. V was pared by 4 bases and J by 5 bases, with 10 bases of the junction left unmatched. The CDR3 region is CASSLKGGGVETQYF. For the CDR3, the DNA is TGCGCCAGCAGCCTCAAAGGGGGCGGAGTGGAGACCCAGTACTTC.

The V gene is TRBV9, the J gene TRBJ2-7; 9 bases line up with TRBD2. The CDR3 covers 16 residues. Germline V gene sequence: CDR1 SGDLS, CDR2 YYNGEE. The junction had 11 bases not matched to a gene; V was cut back by 0 bases and J by 7 bases. CDR3 loop: CASSVVEAGGWEEQYF. In DNA form, the CDR3 reads TGTGCCAGCAGCGTAGTGGAAGCGGGGGGTTGGGAGGAGCAGTACTTC. Full variable domain (rest looked up from reference TRBV9 and TRBJ2-7): DSGVTQTPKHLITATGQRVTLRCSPRSGDLSVYWYQQSLDQGLQFLIQYYNGEERAKGNILERFSAQQFPDLHSELNLSSLELGDSALYFCASSVVEAGGWEEQYFGPGTRLTVT.

To note about this clone: The CDR3 does not close with the conserved phenylalanine or tryptophan, likely indicating a read error. The limits of the CDR3 on the DNA are not certain, so only TCRdb's listed CDR3 is given. This rearrangement joins TRBV28 to TRBJ2-3; TRBD2 is taken as the D call from the table, unchecked against the DNA. Germline V lookup: CDR1 MDHEN, CDR2 SYDVKM. The CDR3 spans 12 residues, counting both ends. CDR3 region: CASSIRAGAESL.

The chain couples TRBV4-1 to TRBJ1-3; D may be TRBD1 (6 bases). Germline CDR1 reads MGHRA; CDR2 reads YSYEKL. This CDR3 contains 16 residues. V lost 3 bases and J lost 0, with 12 bases in between. The CDR3 here is CASSQGQTFSGNTIYF. CDR3 bases: TGCGCCAGCAGCCAGGGACAAACCTTCTCTGGAAACACCATATATTTT.

This chain connects TRBV12-5 to TRBJ2-1; 7 bases are shared with TRBD1. Trimming cost V 6 bases and J 9 bases; bases outside gene matches: 8. Germline V gene sequence: CDR1 LGHNT, CDR2 FRNRAP. The CDR3 runs to 13 residues. CDR3 in DNA: TGTGCTAGTGGGACAGGGTCCCTTGGTGAGCAGTTCTTC. Encoded protein: CASGTGSLGEQFF.

The chain carries TRBV2 and TRBJ1-5; D is ambiguous. Trimming left V 6 bases short and J 1 base short, with 13 bases between. The CDR3 sequence is 15 residues long. Per germline, CDR1 SNHLY and CDR2 FYNNEI. Here the CDR3 reads CASSLTPQSNQPQHF. In DNA, the CDR3 is TGTGCCAGCAGCTTAACCCCCCAGAGCAATCAGCCCCAGCATTTT.

In DNA, the CDR3 is TGTGCTAGTCCCCCGGACAGTAGTAATGAAAAACTGTTTTTT. It translates to CASPPDSSNEKLFF. This rearrangement joins TRBV12-5 to TRBJ1-4; maybe TRBD1 (6 bases). Germline-derived CDR1 and CDR2 are LGHNT and FRNRAP. Trimming stripped 8 bases from V and 4 bases from J, with 14 bases between. The CDR3 spans 14 residues. The whole variable domain, filled in from reference TRBV12-5 and TRBJ1-4, reads DARVTQTPRHKVTEMGQEVTMRCQPILGHNTVFWYRQTMMQGLELLAYFRNRAPLDDSGMPKDRFSAEMPDATLATLKIQPSEPRDSAVYFCASPPDSSNEKLFFGSGTQLSVL.

The CDR3 spells CASSKDRGRWQPQHF. In DNA form, the CDR3 reads TGTGCCAGCAGCAAAGACAGGGGGCGGTGGCAGCCCCAGCATTTT. The chain carries TRBV7-2 and TRBJ1-5; 10 bases match TRBD1. Losses at the gene ends were 5 bases for V and 7 bases for J; bases not matched to a gene: 8. Germline CDR1 reads SGHTA; CDR2 reads FQGNSA. The CDR3 extends over 15 amino acids.

In this sample, this clone turned up once. V usage is TRBV5-1 and J usage is TRBJ2-7; 7 nucleotides line up with TRBD1. This CDR3 is 16 amino acids long. The germline gives CDR1 SGHRS, CDR2 YFSETQ. V gave up 0 bases and J gave up 0 bases; unmatched junction bases: 6. CDR3 amino acids: CASSLDTGTVSYEQYF. CDR3 nucleotide sequence: TGCGCCAGCAGCTTGGATACCGGGACAGTCTCCTACGAGCAGTACTTC.

V is TRBV9 and J is TRBJ2-2, with D perhaps TRBD2 (5 bases). Trimming removed 1 base from V and 3 bases from J, with 10 bases in between. There are 15 residues in the CDR3. Per germline, CDR1 SGDLS and CDR2 YYNGEE. CDR3 sequence (DNA): TGTGCCAGCAGCGTATCTCTAGCCGACACCGGGGAGCTGTTTTTT. This translates into CASSVSLADTGELFF.

V usage is TRBV27 and J usage is TRBJ2-5; TRBD1 matches at 8 bases. The J segment lost 5 bases and the V segment lost 6 bases, leaving 8 bases of the junction unmatched. Germline-derived CDR1 and CDR2 are MNHEY and SMNVEV (reference sequence). The CDR3 runs 14 residues. The CDR3 DNA follows: TGTGCCAGCAGCAGGACAGGGTTGTCGGAGACCCAGTACTTC. This translates into CASSRTGLSETQYF.

V is TRBV27 and J is TRBJ2-3; D is perhaps TRBD2 (5 bases). Deletions cut 3 bases from V and 4 bases from J, with 11 bases between. This CDR3 region has 14 residues. Germline V lookup: CDR1 MNHEY, CDR2 SMNVEV (reference sequence). DNA for the CDR3: TGTGCCAGCAGTTTTTTGGTCGGGGCAGATACGCAGTATTTT. It specifies CASSFLVGADTQYF.

The V and J genes are TRBV5-1 and TRBJ2-7, with TRBD1 identical over 7 bases. Germline values: CDR1 SGHRS, CDR2 YFSETQ. CDR3 length: 14 amino acids. Trimming cost V 7 bases and J 0 bases; bases outside gene matches: 7. This chain's CDR3 is CASSVGQPSYEQYF. The CDR3, as DNA: TGCGCCAGCTCCGTGGGACAGCCCTCCTACGAGCAGTACTTC.

The chain couples TRBV28 to TRBJ2-5, with TRBD1 as a possible D gene (6 bases). The CDR3 spans 14 residues. The V end lost 6 bases, the J end lost 1 base, and 12 bases lay between the germline ends. The germline V gene has CDR1 MDHEN and CDR2 SYDVKM. In nucleotides, the CDR3 is TGTGCCAGCAGCCGAGACAGGTTCCAAGAGACCCAGTACTTC. Its translation is CASSRDRFQETQYF.

The chain joins TRBV9 to TRBJ2-7; a possible D gene is TRBD1 (6 bases). The CDR3 is 13 amino acids. Trimming took 10 bases from V and 2 from J, leaving 16 bases between them. The germline CDR1 and CDR2 sequences are SGDLS and YYNGEE. The CDR3 nucleotides read TGTGCCGTCCCCGGGACATCCGCCTACGAGCAGTACTTC. Protein sequence: CAVPGTSAYEQYF.

The chain combines TRBV2 with TRBJ2-5; D may be TRBD1 (5 bases). The germline gives CDR1 SNHLY, CDR2 FYNNEI. This CDR3 is built from 13 residues. V was pared by 8 bases and J by 1 base, with 11 bases between. Here the CDR3 reads CASCTGFQETQYF. The CDR3 coding sequence is TGTGCCAGCTGTACAGGTTTCCAAGAGACCCAGTACTTC.